These 7 T cell receptor beta chains share one sample of origin, sequenced in a study of blood T cell repertoires in COVID-19. Sequenced by immunoSEQ multiplex PCR; TCRdb stores in-frame clones only, minus some. The sample lists 140,000 to 150,000 clones, 65% to 80% seen once, with approximately 2% in the top ten. The specimen was peripheral blood. All receptors come from a woman aged 55-70 years with acute or convalescent COVID-19.

This chain links TRBV19 with TRBJ1-5, with D perhaps TRBD1 (5 bases). The CDR3 runs 13 residues. The germline V and J ends were trimmed by 8 bases and 4 bases, with 12 bases remaining between them. The V gene's germline CDR1 is LNHDA and CDR2 SQIVND (reference sequence). This CDR3 is CASERKGNQPQHF. CDR3 sequence (DNA): TGTGCCAGTGAACGAAAGGGGAATCAGCCCCAGCATTTT. Together with reference TRBV19 and TRBJ1-5, the CDR3 gives the full variable domain: DGGITQSPKYLFRKEGQNVTLSCEQNLNHDAMYWYRQDPGQGLRLIYYSQIVNDFQKGDIAEGYSVSREKKESFPLTVTSAQKNPTAFYLCASERKGNQPQHFGDGTRLSIL.

CDR3 DNA: TGTGCCAGCCTACGACGGACTAGCGGCGCCTACGAGCAGTACTTC. Its translation is CASLRRTSGAYEQYF. This rearrangement joins TRBV7-7 to TRBJ2-7; 10 nucleotides match TRBD2. The CDR3 is 15 amino acids. Germline-derived CDR1 and CDR2 are SSHAT and FNYEAQ (reference sequence). With V trimmed by 8 bases and J by 2 bases, 9 bases remained unmatched.

This sequence joins TRBV5-1 and TRBJ2-2; the match to TRBD2 covers 9 bases. J gave up 1 base and V 2 bases, and 3 bases lay outside the gene matches. Germline V gene data show CDR1 as SGHRS and CDR2 as YFSETQ. This CDR3 comprises 16 residues. CDR3 nucleotides: TGCGCCAGCAGCTTTCATAGCGGGAGGAACACCGGGGAGCTGTTTTTT. Translation: CASSFHSGRNTGELFF.

This clone came up a few times. The chain employs TRBV30 and TRBJ2-7; 10 nucleotides match TRBD1. The germline V gene encodes CDR1 GTSNPN and CDR2 SVGIG (reference sequence). V lost 7 bases and J lost 4; bases outside the gene matches: 10. The CDR3 is 14 residues long. The CDR3 spells CALTWKGQGYEQYF. The CDR3 DNA reads TGTGCCTTGACCTGGAAGGGACAGGGGTACGAGCAGTACTTC.

The chain employs TRBV19 and TRBJ2-3; TRBD2 is a possible D gene (6 bases). The V and J ends lost 8 bases and 2 bases respectively, with 11 bases between them. The CDR3 length is 13 residues. Germline lookup yields CDR1 LNHDA and CDR2 SQIVND (reference sequence). This CDR3 reads CASSGGNTDTQYF. The DNA of the CDR3 is TGTGCCAGTTCCGGGGGAAACACAGATACGCAGTATTTT.

The rearrangement joins TRBV2 to TRBJ1-4, with D unresolved. The CDR3 is 12 amino acids. From germline, CDR1 is SNHLY and CDR2 FYNNEI. Trimming removed 7 bases at V and 10 bases at J, with 13 bases between. The CDR3 loop is CASIGALGKLFF. CDR3 DNA sequence: TGTGCCAGCATAGGAGCCTTGGGAAAACTGTTTTTT.

This clone appeared a few times. The gene calls are TRBV5-4 and TRBJ1-4; 8 nucleotides align to TRBD1. Germline V gene data show CDR1 as SGHNT and CDR2 as YYREEE (reference sequence). Losses at the gene ends were 4 bases for V and 5 bases for J; bases not matched to a gene: 10. This CDR3 is 16 amino acids long. CDR3 region: CASSPGGRTGNEKLFF. The CDR3 coding sequence is TGTGCCAGCAGCCCCGGGGGCCGGACAGGGAATGAAAAACTGTTTTTT. Full variable domain (missing parts from reference TRBV5-4 and TRBJ1-4): ETGVTQSPTHLIKTRGQQVTLRCSSQSGHNTVSWYQQALGQGPQFIFQYYREEENGRGNFPPRFSGLQFPNYSSELNVNALELDDSALYLCASSPGGRTGNEKLFFGSGTQLSVL.